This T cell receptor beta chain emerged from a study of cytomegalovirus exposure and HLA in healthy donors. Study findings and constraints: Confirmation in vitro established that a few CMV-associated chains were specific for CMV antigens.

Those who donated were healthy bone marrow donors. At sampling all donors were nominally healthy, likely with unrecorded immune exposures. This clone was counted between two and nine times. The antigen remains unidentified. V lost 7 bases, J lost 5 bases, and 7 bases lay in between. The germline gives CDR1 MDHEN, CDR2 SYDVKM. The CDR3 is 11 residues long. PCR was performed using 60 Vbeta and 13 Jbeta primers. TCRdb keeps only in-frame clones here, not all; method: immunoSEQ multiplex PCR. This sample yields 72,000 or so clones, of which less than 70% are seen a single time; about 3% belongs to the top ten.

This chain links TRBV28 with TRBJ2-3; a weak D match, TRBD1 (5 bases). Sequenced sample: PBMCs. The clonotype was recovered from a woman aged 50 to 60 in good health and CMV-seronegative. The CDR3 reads CASNDRDTQYF. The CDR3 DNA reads TGTGCCAGCAACGACAGAGATACGCAGTATTTT.